The entry below gives a single TCR beta chain sequence along with its context. Assay used: immunoSEQ multiplex PCR; TCRdb lists only in-frame clones, some missing. In the table there are 95,000 to 100,000 clones, around nine tenths of which are singletons. Trimming removed 1 base from V and 4 bases from J; junction bases left unmatched: 7. This CDR3 is 16 amino acids long. The germline CDR1 and CDR2 sequences are LGHNA and YSLEER. The sample belongs to a study of control samples from healthy donors and cancer patients. Sequencing was performed on blood. The chain combines TRBV4-3 with TRBJ2-3; the match to TRBD2 covers 8 bases. The source is a man aged 25 to 40 in good health. The CDR3 DNA sequence: TGCGCCAGCAGCCAAGGTCGGGGGGGTTTCTCAGATACGCAGTATTTT. Protein sequence: CASSQGRGGFSDTQYF.